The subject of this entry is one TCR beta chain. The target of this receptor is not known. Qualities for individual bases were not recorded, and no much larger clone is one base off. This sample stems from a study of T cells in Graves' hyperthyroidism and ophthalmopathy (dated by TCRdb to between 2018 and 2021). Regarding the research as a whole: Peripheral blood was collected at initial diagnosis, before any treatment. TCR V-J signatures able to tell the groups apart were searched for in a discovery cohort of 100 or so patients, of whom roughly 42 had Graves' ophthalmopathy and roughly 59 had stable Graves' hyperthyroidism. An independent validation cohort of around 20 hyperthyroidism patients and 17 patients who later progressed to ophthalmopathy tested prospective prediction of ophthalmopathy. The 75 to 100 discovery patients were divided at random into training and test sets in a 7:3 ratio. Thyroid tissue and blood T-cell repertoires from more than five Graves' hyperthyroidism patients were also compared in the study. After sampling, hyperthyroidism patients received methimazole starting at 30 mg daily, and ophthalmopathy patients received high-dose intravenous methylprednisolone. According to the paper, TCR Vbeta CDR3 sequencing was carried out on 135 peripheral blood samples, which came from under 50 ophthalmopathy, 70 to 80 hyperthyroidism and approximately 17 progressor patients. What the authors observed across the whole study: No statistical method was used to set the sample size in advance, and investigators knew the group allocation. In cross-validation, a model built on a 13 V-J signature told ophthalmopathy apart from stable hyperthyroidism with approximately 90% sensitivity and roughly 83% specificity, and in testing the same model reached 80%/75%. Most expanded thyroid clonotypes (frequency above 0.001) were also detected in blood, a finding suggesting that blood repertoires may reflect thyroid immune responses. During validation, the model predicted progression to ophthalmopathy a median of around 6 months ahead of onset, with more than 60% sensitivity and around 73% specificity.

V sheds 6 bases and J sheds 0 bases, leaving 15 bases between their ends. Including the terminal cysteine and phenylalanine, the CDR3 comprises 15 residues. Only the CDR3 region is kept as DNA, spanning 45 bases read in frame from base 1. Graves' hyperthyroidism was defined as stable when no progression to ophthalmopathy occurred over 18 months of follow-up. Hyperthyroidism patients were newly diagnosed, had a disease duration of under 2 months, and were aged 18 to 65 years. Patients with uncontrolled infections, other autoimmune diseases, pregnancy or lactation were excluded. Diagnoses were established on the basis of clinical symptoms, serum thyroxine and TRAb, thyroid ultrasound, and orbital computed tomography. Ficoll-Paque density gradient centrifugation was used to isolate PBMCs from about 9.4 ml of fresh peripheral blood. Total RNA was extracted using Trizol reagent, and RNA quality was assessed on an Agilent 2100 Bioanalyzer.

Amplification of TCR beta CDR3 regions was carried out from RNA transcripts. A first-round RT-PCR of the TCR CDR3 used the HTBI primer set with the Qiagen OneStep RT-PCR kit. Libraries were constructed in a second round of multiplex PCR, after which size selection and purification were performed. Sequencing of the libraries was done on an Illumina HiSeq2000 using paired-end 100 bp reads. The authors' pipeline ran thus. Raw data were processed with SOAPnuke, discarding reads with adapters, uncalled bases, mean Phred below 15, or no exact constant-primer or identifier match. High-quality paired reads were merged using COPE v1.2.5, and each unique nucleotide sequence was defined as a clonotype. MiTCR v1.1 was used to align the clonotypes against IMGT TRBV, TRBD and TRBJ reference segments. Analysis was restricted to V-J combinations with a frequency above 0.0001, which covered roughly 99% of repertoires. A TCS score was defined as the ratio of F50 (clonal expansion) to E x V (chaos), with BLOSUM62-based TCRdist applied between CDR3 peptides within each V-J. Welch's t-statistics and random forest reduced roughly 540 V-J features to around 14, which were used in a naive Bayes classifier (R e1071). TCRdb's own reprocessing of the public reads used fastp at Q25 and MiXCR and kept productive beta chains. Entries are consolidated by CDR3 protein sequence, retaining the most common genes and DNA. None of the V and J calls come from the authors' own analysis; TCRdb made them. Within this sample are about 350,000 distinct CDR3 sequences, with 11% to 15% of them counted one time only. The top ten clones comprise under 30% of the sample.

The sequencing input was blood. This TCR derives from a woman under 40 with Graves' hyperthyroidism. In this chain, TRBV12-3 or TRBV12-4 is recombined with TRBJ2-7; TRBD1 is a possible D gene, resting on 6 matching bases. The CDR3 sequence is CASRGAGGDSYEQYF. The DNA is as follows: TGTGCCAGCAGGGGGGCGGGTGGAGACTCCTACGAGCAGTACTTC.